What follows describes a single T cell receptor beta chain. What it binds is unknown. PCR used 60 Vbeta primers and 13 Jbeta primers. Assay: immunoSEQ multiplex PCR; the TCRdb copy retains only in-frame clones and omits some. The sample has some 200,000 clones, about 70% seen once; the top ten hold around 2.6%. The sample comes from a study of cytomegalovirus exposure and HLA in healthy donors. Study conclusions and caveats: In a later analysis, TCR association rates varied by HLA locus: DRB1 most, HLA-C fewest. Common viral pathogens were later found to be apparently linked to several of the most significant clusters. With further analysis later on, most CMV-associated TCR beta chains appeared HLA-restricted. More clonal expansion characterized HLA-associated TCR beta chains than equally common others in a later analysis.

Germline CDR1 and CDR2: MNHEY and SVGAGI. V was shortened by 4 bases and J by 1 base, with 7 bases between the two germline ends. CDR3 length: 13 residues. The sequenced material came from PBMCs. The genes are TRBV6-5 and TRBJ1-1; no firm D call. The receptor's source is a man between 40 and 49 years old in good health and CMV-seropositive. CDR3 residues: CASSSKSNTEAFF. As DNA, the CDR3 is TGTGCCAGCAGTTCCAAATCGAACACTGAAGCTTTCTTT.